This T cell receptor (beta chain) was profiled in a study of T cell clusters in autoimmune cytopenias. Study-level findings and limits: Active autoimmune hepatitis patients had roughly 2.7-fold fewer exclusive TRB clusters than healthy donors.

The CDR3 loop spans 18 amino acids. Germline CDR1 SGHNT, CDR2 YENEEA. TRB rearrangements were amplified by touch-down multiplex PCR with mixed TRB-A/B primers. TCRdb re-called the multiplex PCR reads and gives one entry per CDR3 protein, without DNA. This repertoire includes about 3,200 distinct CDR3 sequences. This clonotype shows up as medium-sized by frequency. Its target is unknown. TRB was amplified from about 270 ng of peripheral blood genomic DNA per sample. The source material was peripheral blood. This receptor was identified in a human donor with an autoimmune cytopenia or autoimmune hepatitis (not recorded which). This chain uses TRBV11-3 with TRBJ2-2. The CDR3: CASSLDRWQRENTGELFF.